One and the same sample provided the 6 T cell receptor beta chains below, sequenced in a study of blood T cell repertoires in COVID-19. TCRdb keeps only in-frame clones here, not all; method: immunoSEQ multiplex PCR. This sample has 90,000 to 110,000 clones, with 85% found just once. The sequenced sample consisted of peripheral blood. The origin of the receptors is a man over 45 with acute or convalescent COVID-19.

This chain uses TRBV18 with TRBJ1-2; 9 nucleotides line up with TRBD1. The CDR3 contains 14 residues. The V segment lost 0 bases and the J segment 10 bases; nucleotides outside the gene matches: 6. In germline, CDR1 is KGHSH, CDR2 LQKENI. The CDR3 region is CASSPPGQGGYYTF. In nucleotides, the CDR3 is TGTGCCAGCTCACCACCGGGACAGGGAGGGTACTACACCTTC. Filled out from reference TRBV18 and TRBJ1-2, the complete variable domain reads NAGVMQNPRHLVRRRGQEARLRCSPMKGHSHVYWYRQLPEEGLKFMVYLQKENIIDESGMPKERFSAEFPKEGPSILRIQQVVRGDSAAYFCASSPPGQGGYYTFGSGTRLTVV.

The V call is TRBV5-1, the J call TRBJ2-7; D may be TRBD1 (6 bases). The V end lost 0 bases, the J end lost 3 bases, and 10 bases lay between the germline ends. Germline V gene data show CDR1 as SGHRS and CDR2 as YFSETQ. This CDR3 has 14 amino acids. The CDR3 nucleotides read TGCGCCAGCAGCTTGGAGAAGGGGGACTACGAGCAGTACTTC. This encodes CASSLEKGDYEQYF.

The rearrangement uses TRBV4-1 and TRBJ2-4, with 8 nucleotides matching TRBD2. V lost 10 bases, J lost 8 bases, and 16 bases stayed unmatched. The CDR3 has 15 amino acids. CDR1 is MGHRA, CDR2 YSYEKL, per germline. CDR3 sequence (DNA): TGCGCCACGGGCGAAAGCGGGGGCCTAACGGACATTCAGTACTTC. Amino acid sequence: CATGESGGLTDIQYF.

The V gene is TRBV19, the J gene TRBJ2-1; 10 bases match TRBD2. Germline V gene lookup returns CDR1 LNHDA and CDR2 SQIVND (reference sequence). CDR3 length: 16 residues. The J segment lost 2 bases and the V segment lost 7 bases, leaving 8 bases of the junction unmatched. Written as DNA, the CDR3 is TGTGCCAGTAATTTTAGAGCGGGAGGGACCTACAATGAGCAGTTCTTC. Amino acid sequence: CASNFRAGGTYNEQFF.

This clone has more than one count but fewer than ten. The chain's CDR3 is CASSSVTGRRTEAFF. CDR3 in DNA: TGTGCCAGCAGCTCAGTGACAGGTCGGCGCACTGAAGCTTTCTTT. J is TRBJ1-1 and V is TRBV7-9; TRBD1 is a possible D gene (6 bases). Per germline, CDR1 SEHNR and CDR2 FQNEAQ (reference sequence). V lost 4 bases, J lost 4 bases, and 16 bases lay in between. The CDR3 has 15 amino acids.

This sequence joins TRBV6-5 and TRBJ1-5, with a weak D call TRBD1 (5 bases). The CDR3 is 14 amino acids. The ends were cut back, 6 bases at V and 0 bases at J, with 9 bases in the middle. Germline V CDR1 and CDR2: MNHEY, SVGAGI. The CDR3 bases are TGTGCCAGCAGCCGACAGAATAGCAATCAGCCCCAGCATTTT. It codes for CASSRQNSNQPQHF.